The subject of this entry is one TCR beta chain. The ends lost 4 bases at V and 3 bases at J; junction bases unmatched: 16. The CDR3 covers 18 residues. TCRdb recomputed calls from the 5' RACE reads with MiXCR, one row per CDR3 protein. In the table there are some 330,000 distinct CDR3 sequences, more than 20% of which are singletons. This sample was included in a study of T-cell memory formation after mild COVID-19. This receptor was obtained from an adult woman who had mild COVID-19 (a few samples of this study predate the infection). Cell type and time point are not known. This sequence joins TRBV12-3 or TRBV12-4 and TRBJ2-3; 7 bases agree with TRBD2. The material sequenced was PBMCs or a T cell subset sorted from them (not recorded which). CDR3 bases: TGTGCCAGCAGTTCCCGGAGAACGGCGGGAGCTATGACAGATACGCAGTATTTT. It specifies CASSSRRTAGAMTDTQYF.